This entry features one T cell receptor (beta chain) sequence. Its specificity is not known. Unique molecular identifiers were incorporated when the TCRbeta library was constructed. MiXCR, applied by TCRdb to the PCR reads, yields one record per CDR3 protein. The data hold hundreds of thousands of distinct CDR3 sequences, with around 14% observed a single time. This entry belongs to a study of T-cell reconstitution after alpha-beta-depleted transplantation in children. This CDR3 has 15 amino acids. CDR1 and CDR2 (germline): DFQATT, SNEGSKA (reference sequence). Trimming took 5 bases from V and 6 from J, leaving 22 bases between them. Study observations and caveats: Fresh T-cell production supplied most of the T-cell counts and diversity seen one year after transplant. Approximately two months post-transplant, alpha-beta T cells reportedly originated from several hundred expanded graft clones. Diversity of TCRbeta at day 60 was high in some patients, arising from surviving recipient T cells and thymic progenitors.

This clonotype was sampled from a girl aged 2-15 years with congenital amegakaryocytic thrombocytopenia, due to receive a stem cell transplant. J is TRBJ1-2 and V is TRBV20-1; D is possibly TRBD1 (5 bases). Sequenced material: PBMCs, taken before TCRalphabeta/CD19-depleted stem cell transplant. The CDR3 DNA reads TGCAGTGCTCACCCTACTGCGGCAGGGCGTGATGGCTACACCTTC. Translation: CSAHPTAAGRDGYTF.